The 21 T cell receptor beta chains given below trace back to one sample, sequenced in a study of T cell responses to AZD1222 COVID-19 vaccine. Sequencing used immunoSEQ multiplex PCR; TCRdb keeps in-frame clones, though not all of them. The sample lists nearly 200,000 clones, about 94% occurring once. The specimen comprised peripheral blood, sampled 28 days after the second AZD1222 dose. Source of these receptors: an adult who received the AZD1222 COVID-19 vaccine.

J is TRBJ1-1 and V is TRBV7-6; the D is unclear. Per germline, CDR1 SGHVS and CDR2 FNYEAQ. With 1 base removed from V and 11 bases from J, the gap between germline ends came to 11 bases. CDR3 size: 12 residues. The CDR3 DNA reads TGTGCCAGCAGCTTAGGTCGAGGAGGGGCTTTCTTT. Its translation: CASSLGRGGAFF.

V is TRBV27 and J is TRBJ2-7, with D possibly called TRBD1 or TRBD2 (6 bases each). CDR3 size: 14 residues. V was clipped by 3 bases and J by 3 bases, with 12 bases between them. The germline gives CDR1 MNHEY, CDR2 SMNVEV (reference sequence). The CDR3 DNA reads TGTGCCAGCAGTTTTCAAAAGGGGGGCTACGAGCAGTACTTC. Residues: CASSFQKGGYEQYF.

The table lists this clone with a few counts. The V and J genes are TRBV7-3 and TRBJ2-3; 10 positions agree with TRBD2. Germline CDR1 and CDR2: SGHTA and FQGTGA. The junction had 3 bases not matched to a gene; V was cut back by 3 bases and J by 6 bases. The CDR3 contains 14 residues. The CDR3 nucleotides are TGTGCCAGCAGCTTGGGACTAGCGTTCGATACGCAGTATTTT. Its protein product is CASSLGLAFDTQYF.

CDR3 sequence (DNA): TGTGCCAGCAAATATAGCGGGGGCTCAGAGACCCAGTACTTC. It codes for CASKYSGGSETQYF. The chain combines TRBV6-5 with TRBJ2-5; the match to TRBD2 covers 9 bases. This CDR3 has 14 amino acids. V was clipped by 7 bases and J by 4 bases; unmatched bases: 7. The V gene's germline CDR1 is MNHEY and CDR2 SVGAGI.

This chain joins TRBV30 and TRBJ1-2, with TRBD1 matching 9 bases. Germline V gene data show CDR1 as GTSNPN and CDR2 as SVGIG (reference sequence). Trimming took 2 bases from V and 8 from J; bases not matched to a gene: 9. This CDR3 comprises 14 residues. The DNA for the CDR3 is TGTGCCTGGAGTATAGGGACAGGGCCTTTCGGCTACACCTTC. It specifies CAWSIGTGPFGYTF.

The rearrangement links TRBV12-3 or TRBV12-4 to TRBJ1-5; D is possibly TRBD1 (5 bases). V was pared by 3 bases and J by 12 bases, with 12 bases between. The CDR3 runs to 12 residues. CDR3 sequence (DNA): TGTGCCAGCAGTTTTGGCAGGGACCGCCAGCATTTT. This encodes CASSFGRDRQHF.

The genes are TRBV12-3 or TRBV12-4 and TRBJ2-7; D is uncertain. Deletions cut 3 bases from V and 3 bases from J, with 6 bases between. The CDR3 loop spans 12 amino acids. The CDR3 region is CASSFFGYEQYF. Here the CDR3 DNA reads TGTGCCAGCAGTTTCTTCGGCTACGAGCAGTACTTC.

This rearrangement joins TRBV11-2 to TRBJ1-2, with D tentatively TRBD1 (6 bases). The CDR3 is made up of 12 amino acids. V lost 5 bases to trimming and J lost 3 bases, with 7 bases between them. The germline V gene has CDR1 SGHAT and CDR2 FQNNGV. CDR3 sequence reads: CASSKGDYGYTF. CDR3 DNA: TGTGCCAGCAGCAAGGGGGACTATGGCTACACCTTC.

This clone appeared a single time. V is TRBV5-4 and J is TRBJ1-2; D gene uncertain. Germline CDR1 SGHNT, CDR2 YYREEE (reference sequence). V gave up 1 base and J gave up 1 base, with 5 bases separating them. The CDR3 loop spans 13 amino acids. CDR3 in DNA: TGTGCCAGCAGCTTGTCTAATAACTATGGCTACACCTTC. It encodes CASSLSNNYGYTF.

The rearrangement uses TRBV19 and TRBJ1-2; D gene uncertain. Germline V CDR1 and CDR2: LNHDA, SQIVND (reference sequence). Trimming took 8 bases from V and 7 from J, leaving 17 bases between them. This CDR3 is 13 amino acids long. Here the CDR3 DNA reads TGTGCCAGTGAGGACGGACGCGCGGCTGGCTACACCTTC. Protein: CASEDGRAAGYTF.

CDR3 sequence (DNA): TGTGCCAGCAGAACCGACAGCTATGGCTACACCTTC. It yields the protein CASRTDSYGYTF. The chain has TRBV6-5 and TRBJ1-2, with D perhaps matching TRBD1 (5 bases). Germline V gives CDR1 MNHEY, CDR2 SVGAGI. This CDR3 contains 12 residues. V lost 6 bases and J lost 4, with 9 bases in between.

The chain joins TRBV19 to TRBJ1-5; D is unclear. Per germline, CDR1 LNHDA and CDR2 SQIVND (reference sequence). The CDR3 covers 14 residues. Trimming took 7 bases from V and 0 from J, leaving 10 bases between them. The CDR3 nucleotides are TGTGCCAGTAAAGTGGGTGGTAGCAATCAGCCCCAGCATTTT. It codes for CASKVGGSNQPQHF.

In this sample, this clone turned up a few times. The rearrangement links TRBV10-3 to TRBJ1-6; D gene ambiguous. CDR3 length equals 14 residues. From germline, CDR1 is ENHRY and CDR2 SYGVKD. V was clipped by 4 bases and J by 7 bases, with 11 bases between them. The CDR3, as DNA: TGTGCCATCAGTGCAGGCATCGGGAATTCACCCCTCCACTTT. The encoded protein is CAISAGIGNSPLHF.

The rearrangement uses TRBV6-5 and TRBJ2-5; D is unresolved. With 5 bases removed from V and 10 bases from J, the gap between germline ends came to 17 bases. This CDR3 spans 13 amino acids. Germline CDR1 reads MNHEY; CDR2 reads SVGAGI. CDR3 nucleotides: TGTGCCAGCAGTCCCGCCGGGCTCCTAGACCAGTACTTC. The encoded protein is CASSPAGLLDQYF.

This chain links TRBV7-2 with TRBJ2-1, with TRBD2 matching over 8 bases. V lost 1 base and J lost 5; bases outside the gene matches: 10. Germline V gene lookup returns CDR1 SGHTA and CDR2 FQGNSA. The CDR3 extends over 17 amino acids. The CDR3 nucleotides are TGTGCCAGCAGCTTAGTTGGAACGGGGGGGCAAGACAATGAGCAGTTCTTC. This sequence encodes CASSLVGTGGQDNEQFF.

This chain links TRBV4-3 with TRBJ2-7; no reliable D call. Trimming took off 0 bases at V and 2 bases at J, with 8 bases between the two ends. The germline V gene encodes CDR1 LGHNA and CDR2 YSLEER. The CDR3 is made up of 14 amino acids. CDR3 coding DNA: TGCGCCAGCAGCCAAGATTTCGGACCCTACGAGCAGTACTTC. Protein product: CASSQDFGPYEQYF.

This rearrangement joins TRBV7-2 to TRBJ1-2, with 7 bases lining up with TRBD1. Germline lookup yields CDR1 SGHTA and CDR2 FQGNSA. Trimming removed 5 bases from V and 4 bases from J; junction bases left unmatched: 10. The length of the CDR3 is 15 residues. CDR3 nucleotide sequence: TGTGCCAGCAGCCAAGTTTCCGGGGACAGCTATGGCTACACCTTC. This encodes CASSQVSGDSYGYTF.

The genes are TRBV6-2 or TRBV6-3 and TRBJ1-1, with D maybe TRBD1 (6 bases). The ends were cut back, 6 bases at V and 5 bases at J, with 13 bases in the middle. CDR1 is MNHEY and CDR2 is SVGEGT in the germline V gene. The CDR3 totals 13 residues. The CDR3 bases are TGTGCCAGCAGCCCCAGGGGAGGAACTGAAGCTTTCTTT. It yields the protein CASSPRGGTEAFF.

This clone is a singleton in its sample. CDR3 amino acids: CASSQDPVKIKTGTDTQYF. CDR3 nucleotides: TGTGCCAGCAGCCAAGATCCCGTCAAGATTAAGACTGGCACAGATACGCAGTATTTT. The chain has TRBV3-1 (or the pseudogene TRBV3-2) and TRBJ2-3; D is unresolved. The length of the CDR3 is 19 residues. Germline V gives CDR1 LGHDT, CDR2 YNNKEL (reference sequence). Trimming left V 0 bases short and J 1 base short, with 20 bases between.

The CDR3 nucleotides read TGTGCCAGCTCACCAGACAGAGGGGGCTACACCTTC. This encodes CASSPDRGGYTF. The chain recombines TRBV18 with TRBJ1-2; a weak D match, TRBD1 (5 bases). Germline CDR1 KGHSH, CDR2 LQKENI. V dropped 2 bases and J dropped 8 bases, with 9 bases sitting between them. The CDR3 is 12 residues long.

The chain employs TRBV28 and TRBJ1-2; perhaps TRBD1 as D (5 bases). Germline-derived CDR1 and CDR2 are MDHEN and SYDVKM. This CDR3 contains 12 residues. V was clipped by 5 bases and J by 7 bases, with 11 bases between them. In DNA form, the CDR3 reads TGTGCCAGCAGTACCGGGGGGGGTGGCTACACCTTC. This translates into CASSTGGGGYTF.